The 31 T cell receptor beta chains below all came from one sample that was sequenced in a study of CD8 T cells in Susac syndrome. RNA in amounts of roughly 0.5 to 1 ug was reverse transcribed with random hexamers. MiXCR was run by TCRdb on the immunoSEQ multiplex PCR reads, yielding one entry per CDR3 protein. Found here are about 120,000 distinct CDR3 sequences, just under 95% of them singletons; the top ten hold roughly 0.11%. Sequencing was carried out using CD8+ T cells from PBMCs. Every receptor here comes from a human donor in good health.

The rearrangement joins TRBV6-2 or TRBV6-3 to TRBJ1-1; D is unresolved. Germline CDR1 and CDR2: MNHEY and SVGEGT. CDR3 length: 13 residues. Deletions cut 3 bases from V and 0 bases from J, with 5 bases between. The chain's CDR3 is CASSYTLNTEAFF. CDR3 nucleotides: TGTGCCAGCAGTTATACGTTGAACACTGAAGCTTTCTTT.

The gene calls are TRBV7-2 and TRBJ2-5, with no clear D. Between the trimmed V and J ends, which lost 5 bases and 5 bases, there was a span of 24 bases. Looked up from germline, CDR1 is SGHTA and CDR2 is FQGNSA. The CDR3 has 17 amino acids. The CDR3 sequence: CASSPGVPFGFDETQYF. The CDR3 DNA sequence: TGTGCCAGCAGCCCGGGCGTCCCCTTCGGATTTGATGAGACCCAGTACTTC.

The chain combines TRBV7-8 with TRBJ1-2; 8 bases are a match to TRBD1. The germline V gene has CDR1 SGHVS and CDR2 FQNEAQ. The CDR3 is made up of 14 amino acids. With 5 bases clipped from V and 3 bases from J, the junction kept 5 bases outside the gene matches. DNA of the CDR3: TGTGCCAGCAGCCACAGGACAGGGTACTATGGCTACACCTTC. Translating it yields CASSHRTGYYGYTF.

The chain is built from TRBV12-3 or TRBV12-4 and TRBJ2-1, with 9 bases fitting TRBD2. With 3 bases clipped from V and 8 bases from J, the junction kept 14 bases outside the gene matches. The length of the CDR3 is 17 residues. CDR3: CASSFDAGGLSADEQFF. The CDR3 nucleotides are TGTGCCAGCAGTTTTGATGCGGGAGGGCTATCCGCCGATGAGCAGTTCTTC.

The V and J genes are TRBV5-1 and TRBJ2-7; 9 positions agree with TRBD2. The V segment lost 2 bases and the J segment 3 bases; nucleotides outside the gene matches: 6. The CDR3 contains 15 residues. The germline V gene encodes CDR1 SGHRS and CDR2 YFSETQ. The CDR3 spells CASSLSTSGLYEQYF. Written as DNA, the CDR3 is TGCGCCAGCAGCTTAAGTACTAGCGGGCTCTACGAGCAGTACTTC.

CDR3 in DNA: TGTGCCAGCAGCTTAACGGCCCCCACTAGCACAGATACGCAGTATTTT. Translating it yields CASSLTAPTSTDTQYF. J is TRBJ2-3 and V is TRBV7-3, with no clear D. This CDR3 spans 16 amino acids. Trimming shortened V by 0 bases and J by 0 bases, and 10 bases separated the two germline ends. Germline V gene data show CDR1 as SGHTA and CDR2 as FQGTGA.

The rearrangement joins TRBV6-2 or TRBV6-3 to TRBJ2-5; possible D gene TRBD2, 5 bases. CDR1 MNHEY and CDR2 SVGEGT come from the germline V gene. Trimming removed 2 bases at V and 5 bases at J, with 24 bases between. The CDR3 extends over 18 amino acids. CDR3 sequence (DNA): TGTGCCAGCAGTTACGTCTCTGTCGAGGGCCGCCGGAGGGAGACCCAGTACTTC. Translation gives CASSYVSVEGRRRETQYF.

In this sample, this clonotype turned up once. V usage is TRBV7-2 and J usage is TRBJ1-4, with 7 bases fitting TRBD1. The trim removed 5 bases at V and 7 bases at J, leaving 10 bases unmatched. Germline values: CDR1 SGHTA, CDR2 FQGNSA. This CDR3 has 15 residues. DNA of the CDR3: TGTGCCAGCAGCGCGTACAGGGGTCGAAGTGAAAAACTGTTTTTT. Translated: CASSAYRGRSEKLFF. The whole variable domain, filled in from reference TRBV7-2 and TRBJ1-4, reads GAGVSQSPSNKVTEKGKDVELRCDPISGHTALYWYRQSLGQGLEFLIYFQGNSAPDKSGLPSDRFSAERTGGSVSTLTIQRTQQEDSAVYLCASSAYRGRSEKLFFGSGTQLSVL.

This rearrangement joins TRBV7-8 to TRBJ2-5, with 7 bases aligning to TRBD2. V lost 0 bases and J lost 10; bases outside the gene matches: 23. Germline CDR1 reads SGHVS; CDR2 reads FQNEAQ. The CDR3 spans 19 residues. CDR3 coding DNA: TGTGCCAGCAGCTTAGCTAGGCTAGCGGCCTCAGAGCCCCTGAGGAACCAGTACTTC. Translated, it gives CASSLARLAASEPLRNQYF.

This rearrangement joins TRBV7-3 to TRBJ2-3, with 8 bases aligning to TRBD2. The CDR3 covers 14 residues. Germline trimming cut 5 bases from V and 1 base from J; bases unmatched to any gene: 2. CDR1 SGHTA and CDR2 FQGTGA come from the germline V gene. This chain's CDR3 is CASSQTSGTDTQYF. CDR3 coding DNA: TGTGCCAGCAGCCAGACTAGCGGCACAGATACGCAGTATTTT.

This chain joins TRBV6-2 or TRBV6-3 and TRBJ2-1; 9 bases map to TRBD2. V shed 0 bases, J shed 2 bases, and the junction held 2 bases outside the gene matches. In germline, CDR1 is MNHEY, CDR2 SVGEGT. The CDR3 covers 16 residues. CDR3 in DNA: TGTGCCAGCAGTTACTCTAGCGGGGGAACCTACAATGAGCAGTTCTTC. It yields the protein CASSYSSGGTYNEQFF.

The chain recombines TRBV19 with TRBJ2-1; tentative D call: TRBD1 (6 bases). With 3 bases removed from V and 4 bases from J, the gap between germline ends came to 13 bases. CDR1 and CDR2 (germline): LNHDA, SQIVND (reference sequence). The CDR3 has 15 residues. This CDR3 reads CASSMGAASYNEQFF. The CDR3 nucleotides read TGTGCCAGTAGTATGGGGGCGGCGTCTTACAATGAGCAGTTCTTC. Complete variable domain (other parts from reference TRBV19 and TRBJ2-1): DGGITQSPKYLFRKEGQNVTLSCEQNLNHDAMYWYRQDPGQGLRLIYYSQIVNDFQKGDIAEGYSVSREKKESFPLTVTSAQKNPTAFYLCASSMGAASYNEQFFGPGTRLTVL.

This sequence joins TRBV7-2 and TRBJ1-2; 7 nucleotides line up with TRBD1. The CDR3 length is 14 residues. The germline CDR1 and CDR2 sequences are SGHTA and FQGNSA. The V gene end was trimmed by 5 bases and the J gene end by 7 bases; junction bases not matched to a gene: 10. The CDR3 bases are TGTGCCAGCAGCCCCGCAGGGGGGTCGTCTGGCTACACCTTC. This translates into CASSPAGGSSGYTF. The complete variable domain, with remaining parts taken from reference TRBV7-2 and TRBJ1-2, reads GAGVSQSPSNKVTEKGKDVELRCDPISGHTALYWYRQSLGQGLEFLIYFQGNSAPDKSGLPSDRFSAERTGGSVSTLTIQRTQQEDSAVYLCASSPAGGSSGYTFGSGTRLTVV.

J is TRBJ2-5 and V is TRBV3-1; the match to TRBD2 covers 8 bases. Germline-derived CDR1 and CDR2 are LGHDT and YNNKEL (reference sequence). V shed 4 bases and J 5 bases; nucleotides not matched to a gene: 12. The CDR3 has 16 residues. In DNA form, the CDR3 reads TGTGCCAGCAGCCGAAAGAACGGGAGGGCCGGGGAGACCCAGTACTTC. Protein sequence: CASSRKNGRAGETQYF.

This chain uses TRBV5-1 with TRBJ1-1; D not certain. This CDR3 has 16 residues. Germline V gene data show CDR1 as SGHRS and CDR2 as YFSETQ. The germline V and J ends were trimmed by 0 bases and 4 bases, with 16 bases remaining between them. CDR3 region: CASSLEARQAGTEAFF. Written as DNA, the CDR3 is TGCGCCAGCAGCTTGGAGGCGCGGCAGGCGGGCACTGAAGCTTTCTTT.

With respect to this clonotype: One end of the junction fails to match germline, which may point to a read error. The chain couples TRBV5-6 to TRBJ2-6; D might be TRBD1 (6 bases). CDR1 is SGHDT and CDR2 is YYEEEE in the germline V gene. The CDR3 runs 17 residues. The CDR3 DNA follows: TGTGCCAGCAGCTTGAGCCAGGGGAGTACTGGGGCCAACGTCCCGACTTTC. Translation: CASSLSQGSTGANVPTF.

The rearrangement uses TRBV3-1 and TRBJ2-2, with D perhaps TRBD1 (6 bases). CDR1 LGHDT and CDR2 YNNKEL come from the germline V gene (reference sequence). V lost 8 bases and J lost 0, with 13 bases in between. CDR3 length equals 15 residues. CDR3 amino acids: CASGLGAANTGELFF. The CDR3 DNA reads as TGTGCCAGCGGGTTGGGGGCTGCGAACACCGGGGAGCTGTTTTTT.

The chain is built from TRBV20-1 and TRBJ2-2; 8 bases map to TRBD2. Germline CDR1 DFQATT, CDR2 SNEGSKA (reference sequence). The CDR3 sequence is 13 residues long. Trimming cost V 2 bases and J 6 bases; bases outside gene matches: 2. This CDR3 is CSARRTSPGELFF. The CDR3 coding sequence is TGCAGTGCTAGAAGGACTAGCCCCGGGGAGCTGTTTTTT.

The rearrangement joins TRBV5-6 to TRBJ2-1, with 8 nucleotides matching TRBD2. This CDR3 contains 16 residues. The trim removed 3 bases at V and 0 bases at J, leaving 5 bases unmatched. Germline lookup yields CDR1 SGHDT and CDR2 YYEEEE. The CDR3 loop is CASSSRGTSSYNEQFF. The CDR3 nucleotides read TGTGCCAGCAGCTCGAGGGGGACTAGCTCCTACAATGAGCAGTTCTTC.

V is TRBV12-3 or TRBV12-4 and J is TRBJ2-1, with TRBD2 matching 12 bases. This CDR3 spans 14 amino acids. V trimming: 6 bases; J trimming: 13 bases; junction bases outside the gene matches: 10. The CDR3 DNA reads as TGTGCCAGCAGCATGACTAGCGGGAGTTTCCGTCAGTTCTTC. Translating gives CASSMTSGSFRQFF.

This chain links TRBV10-3 with TRBJ2-7, with 7 bases that match TRBD2. CDR3 length equals 13 residues. The trim removed 4 bases at V and 0 bases at J, leaving 0 bases unmatched. CDR1 is ENHRY and CDR2 is SYGVKD in the germline V gene. CDR3: CAISGLASYEQYF. CDR3 in DNA: TGTGCCATCAGTGGACTAGCCTCCTACGAGCAGTACTTC.

This clonotype was recorded only once. CDR3 amino acids: CASSYLLLTDTQYF. As DNA, the CDR3 is TGTGCCAGCAGTTACCTGCTCCTAACAGATACGCAGTATTTT. The rearrangement links TRBV6-2 or TRBV6-3 to TRBJ2-3; D not certain. The CDR3 loop spans 14 amino acids. Trimming shortened V by 2 bases and J by 3 bases, and 9 bases separated the two germline ends. Germline values: CDR1 MNHEY, CDR2 SVGEGT.

V is TRBV30 and J is TRBJ1-1; D not certain. The CDR3 sequence is 13 residues long. V lost 1 base to trimming and J lost 0 bases, with 6 bases between them. Per the germline V gene, CDR1 is GTSNPN and CDR2 is SVGIG (reference sequence). The CDR3 DNA reads as TGTGCCTGGAGTGGCAGGCTGAACACTGAAGCTTTCTTT. It yields the protein CAWSGRLNTEAFF.

This chain connects TRBV5-1 to TRBJ1-1, with 9 bases aligning to TRBD1. The CDR3 extends over 12 amino acids. V dropped 4 bases and J dropped 7; count of bases not matched to a gene: 2. CDR1 and CDR2 (germline): SGHRS, YFSETQ. DNA for the CDR3: TGCGCCAGCAGCGGGGACAGGGATGAAGCTTTCTTT. Translation: CASSGDRDEAFF.

The rearrangement links TRBV6-2 or TRBV6-3 to TRBJ2-7; 8 bases map to TRBD2. The J segment lost 2 bases and the V segment lost 8 bases, leaving 8 bases of the junction unmatched. This CDR3 has 14 residues. Germline CDR1 MNHEY, CDR2 SVGEGT. The CDR3 nucleotides are TGTGCCAGCTGCGGACTAGCAAAGGCCTACGAGCAGTACTTC. Amino acids: CASCGLAKAYEQYF.

The chain links TRBV7-9 to TRBJ1-5; unclear D gene. V was cut by 8 bases and J by 2 bases, with 10 bases left in between. The CDR3 loop spans 13 amino acids. Looked up from germline, CDR1 is SEHNR and CDR2 is FQNEAQ (reference sequence). In DNA form, the CDR3 reads TGTGCCAGCTCTCACGGGGGCAATCAGCCCCAGCATTTT. It yields the protein CASSHGGNQPQHF.

CDR3 in amino acids: CASSAGQGAAGELFF. CDR3 sequence (DNA): TGTGCCAGCAGCGCGGGACAGGGGGCAGCCGGGGAGCTGTTTTTT. The V gene is TRBV9, the J gene TRBJ2-2, with 12 bases fitting TRBD1. Per germline, CDR1 SGDLS and CDR2 YYNGEE. The J segment lost 6 bases and the V segment lost 3 bases, leaving 3 bases of the junction unmatched. There are 15 residues in the CDR3.

Here the CDR3 DNA reads TGTGCCAGCAGCTTAAGACTAGCGGGGCCCACAGATACGCAGTATTTT. It yields the protein CASSLRLAGPTDTQYF. The J gene is TRBJ2-3, the V gene TRBV7-2; 11 bases are a match to TRBD2. Germline trimming cut 2 bases from V and 2 bases from J; bases unmatched to any gene: 3. The CDR3 has 16 residues. Germline V gene sequence: CDR1 SGHTA, CDR2 FQGNSA. The full variable domain, in which reference TRBV7-2 and TRBJ2-3 provide the parts outside the CDR3, is GAGVSQSPSNKVTEKGKDVELRCDPISGHTALYWYRQSLGQGLEFLIYFQGNSAPDKSGLPSDRFSAERTGGSVSTLTIQRTQQEDSAVYLCASSLRLAGPTDTQYFGPGTRLTVL.

The genes are TRBV4-2 and TRBJ1-5; a weak D match, TRBD1 (5 bases). CDR1 is LGHNA, CDR2 YNFKEQ, per germline. V was trimmed by 3 bases and J by 5 bases, leaving 11 bases between them. CDR3 size: 14 residues. The CDR3 region has the DNA TGTGCCAGCAGCCACACAGGTGAGGATCAGCCCCAGCATTTT. Translating gives CASSHTGEDQPQHF.

J is TRBJ2-7 and V is TRBV19, with 7 positions matching TRBD1. V was clipped by 3 bases and J by 7 bases; unmatched bases: 6. The CDR3 is 13 amino acids. Germline CDR1 is LNHDA and CDR2 is SQIVND (reference sequence). In DNA form, the CDR3 reads TGTGCCAGTAGTATTAACAGGGGAGAAGAGCAGTACTTC. This sequence encodes CASSINRGEEQYF.

The chain recombines TRBV23-1 with TRBJ2-1; 10 bases line up with TRBD2. TRBV23-1 is flagged as an ORF with uncertain function. The CDR3 loop spans 20 amino acids. J was trimmed by 4 bases and V by 4 bases; bases with no gene match: 19. Here the CDR3 reads CASSLQVGGRTSGRYNEQFF. The CDR3 DNA follows: TGCGCCAGCAGTCTCCAGGTGGGTGGGCGGACTAGCGGAAGATACAATGAGCAGTTCTTC.